The rows below give T cell receptor beta chains drawn from one sample of a study of shared clonotypes between healthy human individuals. Here immunoSEQ multiplex PCR was the method, and the copy in TCRdb shows in-frame clones only, minus some. The table shows about 510,000 clones, with almost 97% occurring only once. Sequences were obtained from naive CD4+ T cells sorted from blood. The receptors stem from a young woman in good health. Each CDR3 is given with its conserved first and last residue. A D gene is named only where the DNA matches it firmly. Size is stated for part of the rows, as once, few or many counts, or as a class when the clone is expanded.

clone_size,j_call,d_call,v_call,cdr3_aa,cdr3_nt
.,TRBJ1-2,.,TRBV6-1,CASSVRDSLGGYTF,TGTGCCAGCAGTGTAAGAGATAGCCTGGGTGGCTACACCTTC
.,TRBJ2-1,TRBD1,TRBV29-1,CSVEDRDSSYNEQFF,TGCAGCGTTGAAGATAGGGACAGCTCCTACAATGAGCAGTTCTTC
.,TRBJ2-5,.,TRBV5-1,CASSSKSGRMYQETQYF,TGCGCCAGCAGCTCCAAATCGGGACGGATGTACCAAGAGACCCAGTACTTC
.,TRBJ2-5,.,TRBV4-1,CASSPGVAETQETQYF,TGCGCCAGCAGCCCCGGGGTAGCGGAGACCCAAGAGACCCAGTACTTC
.,TRBJ2-3,.,TRBV10-1,CASSDPGRGTDTQYF,TGCGCCAGCAGTGACCCAGGGAGAGGCACAGATACGCAGTATTTT
.,TRBJ2-1,.,TRBV7-2,CASSLVADSYNEQFF,TGTGCCAGCAGCTTAGTAGCGGACTCCTACAATGAGCAGTTCTTC
.,TRBJ1-5,TRBD1,TRBV28,CASSPTLGQPQPQHF,TGTGCCAGCAGTCCTACCCTGGGACAGCCCCAGCCCCAGCATTTT
.,TRBJ2-6,TRBD1,TRBV4-1,CASGVGQGAPGALAGANVLTF,TGCGCCAGCGGTGTAGGACAGGGGGCCCCCGGGGCCCTGGCTGGGGCCAACGTCCTGACTTTC
once,TRBJ2-6,.,TRBV10-3,CAINSASGANVLTF,TGTGCCATCAACTCAGCGTCTGGGGCCAACGTCCTGACTTTC
.,TRBJ1-6,.,TRBV27,CATPSKTEHSAPELHF,TGTGCCACCCCCTCAAAGACGGAACATTCGGCCCCCGAGCTCCACTTT
once,TRBJ1-2,.,TRBV2,CASSERGFIGYTF,TGTGCCAGCAGTGAGAGGGGCTTCATAGGCTACACCTTC
.,TRBJ1-5,TRBD1,TRBV28,CASTADRGRLQPQHF,TGTGCCAGCACCGCGGACAGGGGGCGCCTGCAGCCCCAGCATTTT
few,TRBJ1-1,.,TRBV28,CASYTWGRDTEAFF,TGTGCCAGCTATACCTGGGGTCGTGACACTGAAGCTTTCTTT
.,TRBJ2-4,TRBD2,TRBV10-1,CASSSGGAKNIQYF,TGCGCCAGCAGCTCGGGGGGAGCCAAAAACATTCAGTACTTC
.,TRBJ2-2,.,TRBV9,CASSVEHSPVNTGELFF,TGTGCCAGCAGCGTAGAGCACTCTCCCGTGAACACCGGGGAGCTGTTTTTT
.,TRBJ2-1,TRBD1,TRBV5-1,CASSIQGNNEQFF,TGCGCCAGCAGCATACAGGGGAACAATGAGCAGTTCTTC
.,TRBJ2-2,TRBD2,TRBV4-2,CASSPRLAGRTGELFF,TGTGCCAGCAGCCCACGACTAGCGGGGCGCACCGGGGAGCTGTTTTTT
.,TRBJ2-7,.,TRBV27,CASSLGSSETYEQYF,TGTGCCAGCAGTTTAGGGTCTAGCGAAACCTACGAGCAGTACTTC
once,TRBJ2-7,TRBD1,TRBV6-5,CASSYSGTGGPYEQYF,TGTGCCAGCAGTTACTCCGGGACAGGCGGTCCCTACGAGCAGTACTTC
.,TRBJ1-6,.,TRBV5-1,CASSLAGISPLHF,TGCGCCAGCAGCTTAGCAGGGATTTCACCCCTCCACTTT
.,TRBJ2-2,.,TRBV9,CASSPRTGELFF,TGTGCCAGCAGCCCAAGGACCGGGGAGCTGTTTTTT
.,TRBJ2-4,.,TRBV15,CATSRDHGFQYF,TGTGCCACCAGCAGAGATCACGGTTTTCAGTACTTC
.,TRBJ1-1,.,TRBV2,CASSWDPLNTEAFF,TGTGCCAGCAGTTGGGACCCATTGAACACTGAAGCTTTCTTT
.,TRBJ1-4,.,TRBV7-9,CASRIGRGNEKLFF,TGTGCCAGCCGGATCGGGAGGGGAAATGAAAAACTGTTTTTT
.,TRBJ2-7,.,TRBV27,CASSLLGVTYEQYF,TGTGCCAGCAGTTTATTGGGGGTAACCTACGAGCAGTACTTC
.,TRBJ2-1,.,TRBV7-3,CASSLLGGNEQFF,TGTGCCAGCAGCTTATTAGGGGGGAATGAGCAGTTCTTC
.,TRBJ1-1,.,TRBV7-9,CASSLKGTEAFF,TGTGCCAGCAGCTTAAAGGGCACTGAAGCTTTCTTT
.,TRBJ2-3,TRBD2,TRBV18,CASSPLAGGPLSDTQYF,TGTGCCAGCTCACCACTAGCGGGAGGGCCTTTATCAGATACGCAGTATTTT
.,TRBJ1-1,.,TRBV5-5,CASSLWSRANTEAFF,TGTGCCAGCAGCTTGTGGAGCAGGGCGAACACTGAAGCTTTCTTT
.,TRBJ2-5,TRBD2,TRBV7-8,CASSLIGLRLAGAPGETQYF,TGTGCCAGCAGCCTCATAGGGTTGAGGCTAGCGGGGGCCCCGGGAGAGACCCAGTACTTC
.,TRBJ2-7,.,TRBV27,CASSSILVDGEQYF,TGTGCCAGCAGTTCTATACTTGTGGATGGCGAGCAGTACTTC
.,TRBJ1-2,.,TRBV7-9,CASSPVRGRVDGYTF,TGTGCCAGCAGCCCCGTTAGGGGCAGGGTCGATGGCTACACCTTC
.,TRBJ2-7,.,TRBV27,CASSTGPNYEQYF,TGTGCCAGCAGCACCGGGCCCAACTACGAGCAGTACTTC
.,TRBJ2-2,.,TRBV14,CASSQGAATGELFF,TGTGCCAGCAGCCAAGGGGCGGCTACCGGGGAGCTGTTTTTT
.,TRBJ2-1,.,TRBV12-5,CASGLVAWGREDNEQFF,TGTGCTAGTGGTTTGGTAGCGTGGGGCAGGGAAGACAATGAGCAGTTCTTC
.,TRBJ1-2,.,TRBV2,CASSITAVGYGYTF,TGTGCCAGCAGTATTACGGCCGTCGGGTATGGCTACACCTTC
.,TRBJ2-7,TRBD1,TRBV28,CASSYLGQAFYEQYF,TGTGCCAGCAGTTACCTCGGACAGGCCTTCTACGAGCAGTACTTC
.,TRBJ2-5,.,TRBV5-1,CASSSAGTQETQYF,TGCGCCAGCAGCTCCGCCGGGACTCAAGAGACCCAGTACTTC
.,TRBJ2-1,TRBD2,TRBV19,CASSKQLTGTSFNEQFF,TGTGCCAGTAGTAAACAGTTAACCGGGACTAGTTTCAATGAGCAGTTCTTC
.,TRBJ1-1,.,TRBV7-9,CASSLAENTEAFF,TGTGCCAGCAGCTTAGCTGAGAACACTGAAGCTTTCTTT
.,TRBJ2-1,TRBD2,TRBV7-9,CASSAVPGLSSYNEQFF,TGTGCCAGCAGCGCCGTTCCGGGACTAAGCTCCTACAATGAGCAGTTCTTC
.,TRBJ2-7,.,TRBV7-9,CASSLQGPYEQYF,TGTGCCAGCAGCTTACAGGGCCCCTACGAGCAGTACTTC
.,TRBJ2-3,.,TRBV6-1,CASSEAHPGRGTQYF,TGTGCCAGCAGTGAAGCGCATCCGGGGAGAGGTACGCAGTATTTT
.,TRBJ1-2,.,TRBV5-1,CASSLPQGFVGGYTF,TGCGCCAGCAGCCTACCACAGGGATTTGTAGGAGGCTACACCTTC
.,TRBJ2-7,TRBD2,TRBV9,CASSVEATGGSYEQYF,TGTGCCAGCAGCGTAGAAGCGACGGGAGGATCCTACGAGCAGTACTTC
.,TRBJ2-2,.,TRBV28,CATPRGAGGSGELFF,TGTGCCACCCCGCGAGGGGCAGGGGGGTCTGGGGAGCTGTTTTTT
.,TRBJ1-1,.,TRBV12-5,CASGLTADWSTEAFF,TGTGCTAGTGGTTTGACGGCGGATTGGAGCACTGAAGCTTTCTTT
.,TRBJ1-2,.,TRBV19,CASSFGPNGYTF,TGTGCCAGTAGTTTTGGCCCAAATGGCTACACCTTC
.,TRBJ1-3,.,TRBV18,CASSPERGRSTIYF,TGTGCCAGCTCACCGGAAAGGGGCCGTAGCACCATATATTTT
.,TRBJ2-2,TRBD1,TRBV6-5,CASGTGGGELFF,TGTGCCAGCGGGACAGGTGGTGGGGAGCTGTTTTTT
.,TRBJ2-1,TRBD2,TRBV6-1,CASSEMLGLAINEQFF,TGTGCCAGCAGTGAAATGTTGGGACTAGCCATCAATGAGCAGTTCTTC
.,TRBJ2-1,.,TRBV28,CASSLGRLVGSEQFF,TGTGCCAGCAGTTTAGGCAGACTAGTTGGCAGTGAGCAGTTCTTC
.,TRBJ2-7,TRBD1,TRBV7-2,CASSFPGGAYEQYF,TGTGCCAGCAGCTTCCCAGGGGGCGCGTACGAGCAGTACTTC
.,TRBJ1-1,.,TRBV29-1,CSVPRGNTEAFF,TGCAGCGTTCCAAGAGGGAACACTGAAGCTTTCTTT
.,TRBJ1-1,TRBD1,TRBV5-4,CASSLFRDRATEAFF,TGTGCCAGCAGCTTATTCCGGGACAGGGCCACTGAAGCTTTCTTT
.,TRBJ2-7,.,TRBV18,CATRNRFTYEQYF,TGTGCCACCCGAAACAGGTTCACCTACGAGCAGTACTTC